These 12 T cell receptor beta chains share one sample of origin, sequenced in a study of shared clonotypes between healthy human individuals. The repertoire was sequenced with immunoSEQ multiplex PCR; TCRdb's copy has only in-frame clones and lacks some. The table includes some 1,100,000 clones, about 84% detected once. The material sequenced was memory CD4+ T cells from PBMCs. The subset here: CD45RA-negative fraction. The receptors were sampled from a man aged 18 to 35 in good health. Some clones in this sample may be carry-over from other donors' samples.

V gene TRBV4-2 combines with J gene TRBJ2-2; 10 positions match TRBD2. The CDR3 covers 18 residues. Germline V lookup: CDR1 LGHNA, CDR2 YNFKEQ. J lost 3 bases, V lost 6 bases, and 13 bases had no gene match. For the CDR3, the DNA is TGTGCCAGCAGACCAACCGGCCGGACTAGCGGACACACCGGGGAGCTGTTTTTT. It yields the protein CASRPTGRTSGHTGELFF.

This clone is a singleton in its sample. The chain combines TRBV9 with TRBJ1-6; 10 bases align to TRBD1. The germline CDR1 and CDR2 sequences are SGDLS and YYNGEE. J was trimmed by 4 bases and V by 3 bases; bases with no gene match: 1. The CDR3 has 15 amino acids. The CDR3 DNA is TGTGCCAGCAGCGGACAGGGGGCTTATAATTCACCCCTCCACTTT. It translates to CASSGQGAYNSPLHF. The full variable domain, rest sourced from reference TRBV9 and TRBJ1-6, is DSGVTQTPKHLITATGQRVTLRCSPRSGDLSVYWYQQSLDQGLQFLIQYYNGEERAKGNILERFSAQQFPDLHSELNLSSLELGDSALYFCASSGQGAYNSPLHFGNGTRLTVT.

CDR3 region: CASSLRQGGWKLFF. CDR3 DNA: TGTGCCAGCAGTTTACGACAGGGTGGATGGAAACTGTTTTTT. The chain carries TRBV28 and TRBJ1-4; 7 positions match TRBD1. Trimming at V came to 2 bases and at J to 11 bases, leaving 8 bases not matched to a gene. The CDR3 is 14 residues long. Germline CDR1 and CDR2: MDHEN and SYDVKM.

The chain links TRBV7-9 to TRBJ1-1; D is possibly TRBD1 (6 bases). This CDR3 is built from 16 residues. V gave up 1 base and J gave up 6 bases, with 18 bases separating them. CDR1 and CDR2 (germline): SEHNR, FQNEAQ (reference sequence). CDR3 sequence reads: CASSLGMGGQKAEAFF. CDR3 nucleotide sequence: TGTGCCAGCAGCTTAGGAATGGGGGGGCAAAAAGCTGAAGCTTTCTTT.

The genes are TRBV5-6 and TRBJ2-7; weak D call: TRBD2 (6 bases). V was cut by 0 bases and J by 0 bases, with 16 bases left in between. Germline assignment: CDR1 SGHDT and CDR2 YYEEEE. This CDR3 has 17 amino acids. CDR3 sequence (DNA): TGTGCCAGCAGCTTGGGCGGGGTCAGGATGAGCTCCTACGAGCAGTACTTC. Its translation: CASSLGGVRMSSYEQYF. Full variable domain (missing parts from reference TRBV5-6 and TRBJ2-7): DAGVTQSPTHLIKTRGQQVTLRCSPKSGHDTVSWYQQALGQGPQFIFQYYEEEERQRGNFPDRFSGHQFPNYSSELNVNALLLGDSALYLCASSLGGVRMSSYEQYFGPGTRLTVT.

In nucleotides, the CDR3 is TGCAGCGTTGAAGGGCAAGAGACCCAGTACTTC. Translation gives CSVEGQETQYF. The chain uses TRBV29-1 and TRBJ2-5; D is uncertain. Trimming removed 1 base from V and 2 bases from J, with 2 bases in between. The germline gives CDR1 SQVTM, CDR2 ANQGSEA. This CDR3 contains 11 residues.

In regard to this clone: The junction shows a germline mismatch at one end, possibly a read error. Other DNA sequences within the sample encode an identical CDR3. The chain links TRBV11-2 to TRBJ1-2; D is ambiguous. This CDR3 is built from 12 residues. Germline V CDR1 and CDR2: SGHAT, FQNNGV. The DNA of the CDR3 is TGTGCCAGCAGCCTAGAACAGAGAGGCTACACCTTC. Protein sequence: CASSLEQRGYTF.

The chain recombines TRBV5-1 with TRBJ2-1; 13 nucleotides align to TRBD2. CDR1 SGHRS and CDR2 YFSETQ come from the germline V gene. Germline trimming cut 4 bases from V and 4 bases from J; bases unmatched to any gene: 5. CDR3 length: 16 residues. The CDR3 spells CASSTATSGGYNEQFF. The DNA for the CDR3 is TGCGCCAGCAGCACTGCGACTAGCGGGGGGTACAATGAGCAGTTCTTC.

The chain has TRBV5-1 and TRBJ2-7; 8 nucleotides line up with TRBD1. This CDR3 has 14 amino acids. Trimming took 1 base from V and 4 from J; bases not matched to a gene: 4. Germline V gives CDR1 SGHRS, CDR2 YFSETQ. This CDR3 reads CASSLWGQVYEQYF. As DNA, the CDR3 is TGCGCCAGCAGCTTGTGGGGACAGGTGTACGAGCAGTACTTC.

The CDR3 region is CASSLTGMSAYEQYF. The CDR3 DNA reads as TGTGCCAGCAGTTTAACGGGTATGAGCGCCTACGAGCAGTACTTC. This chain uses TRBV28 with TRBJ2-7; unclear D gene. The germline gives CDR1 MDHEN, CDR2 SYDVKM. The CDR3 length is 15 residues. The V and J ends lost 2 bases and 2 bases respectively, with 13 bases between them.

CDR3 amino acids: CSAIQGYPEAFF. In nucleotides, the CDR3 is TGCAGCGCAATTCAGGGGTACCCTGAAGCTTTCTTT. The chain uses TRBV29-1 and TRBJ1-1, with D maybe TRBD1 (6 bases). V shed 7 bases and J shed 6 bases, with 15 bases lying between them. CDR1 and CDR2 from the germline V gene are SQVTM and ANQGSEA. The CDR3 totals 12 residues.

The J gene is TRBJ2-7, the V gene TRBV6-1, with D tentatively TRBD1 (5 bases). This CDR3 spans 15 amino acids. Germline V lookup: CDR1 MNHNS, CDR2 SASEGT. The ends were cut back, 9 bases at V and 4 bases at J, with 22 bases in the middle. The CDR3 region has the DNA TGTGCCAGTAGGGCAAACTCAGACAGAATATACGAGCAGTACTTC. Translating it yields CASRANSDRIYEQYF.